This T cell receptor beta chain was identified in a study of T cells in localized non-small cell lung cancer. The CDR3 has 18 amino acids. Per the germline V gene, CDR1 is LNHDA and CDR2 is SQIVND (reference sequence). V shed 7 bases and J shed 0 bases, with 19 bases lying between them. TCRdb keeps only in-frame clones here, not all; method: immunoSEQ multiplex PCR. The sample holds some 50,000 clones, 81% seen once. This clone has a single count. J is TRBJ2-6 and V is TRBV19; the D call may be TRBD1 or TRBD2 (6 bases each). The sequencing used peripheral blood mononuclear cells, collected before any cancer treatment. This TCR was recovered from a man aged 40 to 70 with stage III lung adenocarcinoma. The CDR3 loop reads CASTEGGPSSSGANVLTF. CDR3 nucleotide sequence: TGTGCCAGTACAGAGGGGGGACCTTCAAGCTCTGGGGCCAACGTCCTGACTTTC.